The sequence of this TCR beta chain was determined in a study of blood T cell repertoires in COVID-19 (dated by TCRdb to about 2020). The study in broad terms: Samples covering the acute and convalescent phases of COVID-19 were provided by collaborators in the United States, Italy and Spain. The material from the prospective study consisted of cDNA or gDNA derived from T cells, B-cell-depleted T cells, or PBMCs. The dataset comprised deeply sampled blood TCRbeta repertoires from subjects exposed to, actively infected with, or recovered from COVID-19. The repertoires were made available in a free public database intended to serve as a resource for research on the immune response to SARS-CoV-2. Samples were obtained from the ongoing ImmuneRACE study (first 160 participants) and from 1,254 subjects provided by 6 global collaborators. A de-identified subject ID, COVID-19 status, age in years and sex were almost always included in the sample metadata. Where available, HLA class I and class II types were taken from metadata supplied by the sample provider and were not determined by assay-based typing.

The immunoSEQ Assay, a bias-controlled multiplex PCR, was used to amplify TCRbeta CDR3 regions from genomic DNA. Turning to the authors' computational methods: Nucleated cell counts per sample were estimated from amplification of reference gene primers within the assay. To quantify the absolute abundance of each unique TCRbeta CDR3 rearrangement, sequence reads were collapsed and filtered. Productive Simpson clonality was computed per sample as the square root of Simpson's diversity index over productive rearrangements. What TCRdb holds here is the immuneACCESS table cut down to in-frame rearrangements. Part of the clones is not present; checked against another copy, under half of the missing clones reflect an unresolved V gene, and the others are unexplained. For V, J and clone size, that table is used; D and trimming come from the DNA. The table for this sample lists around 280,000 clones; approximately 90% of them were counted only once. The biggest ten clones account for 6% to 7% of the sample.

In the prospective study, participants were roughly 18 to 100 years old, resided in about two dozen geographic areas of the United States, and were enrolled through a virtual design. To assign participants to cohorts, the prospective study relied on clinical history that participants themselves reported in a screening survey and a study questionnaire. ImmuneRACE Cohort 3 recovered participants were defined by two consecutive negative NP/OP PCR tests, healthcare professional clearance, or symptom resolution. In the prospective study, whole blood, serum and a nasopharyngeal or oropharyngeal swab were collected from each participant by mobile phlebotomists. Participants in the prospective study had the option to provide additional blood draws and questionnaires over a roughly two-month period. Before DNA extraction, prospective study blood samples were shipped either frozen or at room temperature.

V loses 0 bases, J loses 3 bases, and the germline ends lie 11 bases apart. There are 16 amino acids in the CDR3, from cysteine to phenylalanine inclusive. The sequence is cut down to CDR3 DNA, 48 bases in frame from base 1. CDR1 ENHRY and CDR2 SYGVKD were looked up in the germline V gene. What the work shows at the level of the full study, not this receptor alone: Clinical and demographic metadata were provided uncurated, with the amount varying by source and participant.

Regarding this clone: This receptor's antigen is unknown. No much larger clone exists at a distance of one base, and base qualities are not known.

This sequence uses TRBV10-3 and TRBJ1-4, with no confident D gene call. The source material was PBMCs or T cells enriched from blood (not recorded which). The TCR originated in a woman between 40 and 55 years old who had recovered from COVID-19. The CDR3 in this case is CAISESWGEANEKLFF. The nucleotide sequence is TGTGCCATCAGTGAGTCTTGGGGAGAGGCTAATGAAAAACTGTTTTTT.